The sequence of this T cell receptor (beta chain) was determined in a study of T cell changes during pregnancy in multiple sclerosis. The CDR3 is 11 residues long. Between the trimmed V and J ends, which lost 6 bases and 5 bases, there was a span of 7 bases. The germline V gene has CDR1 MNHNY and CDR2 SVGAGI (reference sequence). Data came from immunoSEQ multiplex PCR; TCRdb stores just in-frame clones and leaves some out. The repertoire includes about 50,000 clones, roughly 92% of them detected once, and 0.35% to 0.5% sits in the top ten. The sequence was obtained from a female donor with multiple sclerosis, enrolled in a pregnancy study. The sample in question was CD4+ T cells from peripheral blood mononuclear cells, obtained after pregnancy. The J gene is TRBJ2-5, the V gene TRBV6-6, with D perhaps TRBD1 (5 bases). The DNA of the CDR3 is TGTGCCAGCAGGGGGCTCGAGACCCAGTACTTC. Its translation is CASRGLETQYF.